The rows below give T cell receptor beta chains drawn from one sample of a study of OX40 agonist ivuxolimab in advanced cancers. TCRdb keeps only in-frame clones here, not all; method: immunoSEQ multiplex PCR. The sample lists about 62,000 clones; about 85% were seen once. This material consisted of CD4+ or CD8+ T cells sorted from blood, taken in a trial of the OX40 agonist ivuxolimab. These receptors were obtained from an adult with an advanced solid tumor such as melanoma, head and neck, liver or kidney cancer. The CDR3 runs from the conserved cysteine through the conserved F or W. The order of the fields is clone size, D gene, V gene, J gene, CDR3 protein, CDR3 DNA. A D gene is named only where the DNA matches it firmly. Clone size is shown for a subset of rows, as once, few, many or a class of expanded clone.

-,-,TRBV2,TRBJ1-2,CASRRAANEYGYTF,TGTGCCAGCAGGAGGGCAGCGAACGAGTATGGCTACACCTTC
-,TRBD2,TRBV23-1,TRBJ2-7,CASMLPRRGDYEQYF,TGCGCCAGCATGCTACCCCGGCGGGGGGACTACGAGCAGTACTTC
once,-,TRBV10-3,TRBJ2-3,CAISEGDTQYF,TGTGCCATCAGTGAGGGGGATACGCAGTATTTT
-,TRBD2,TRBV15,TRBJ2-1,CATSRGGLAGGPYEQFF,TGTGCCACCAGCAGAGGGGGACTAGCGGGAGGGCCCTATGAGCAGTTCTTC
-,-,TRBV6-5,TRBJ2-3,CASRQDPSTDTQYF,TGTGCCAGCAGACAAGACCCAAGCACAGATACGCAGTATTTT
-,-,TRBV19,TRBJ2-3,CASSRDTGTDTQYF,TGTGCCAGTAGTAGGGACACTGGCACAGATACGCAGTATTTT
-,-,TRBV5-6,TRBJ1-2,CASSPPTANYGYTF,TGTGCCAGCAGCCCCCCGACAGCAAACTATGGCTACACCTTC
-,TRBD1,TRBV10-3,TRBJ1-2,CAISESAGIRDRGASNYGYTF,TGTGCCATCAGTGAGTCGGCCGGGATCCGGGACAGGGGAGCTTCTAACTATGGCTACACCTTC
few,TRBD2,TRBV9,TRBJ2-2,CASSSGLAGLYTGELFF,TGTGCCAGCAGCTCTGGACTAGCGGGACTCTACACCGGGGAGCTGTTTTTT
-,TRBD2,TRBV28,TRBJ2-7,CASRLGGRAKGEQYF,TGTGCCAGCAGGTTGGGCGGGAGGGCCAAAGGCGAGCAGTACTTC
-,TRBD1,TRBV2,TRBJ2-2,CASRTGANTGELFF,TGTGCCAGCCGGACAGGGGCGAACACCGGGGAGCTGTTTTTT
-,-,TRBV27,TRBJ1-6,CASSLSGATLHF,TGTGCCAGCAGTTTATCCGGGGCCACCCTCCACTTT
-,TRBD1,TRBV6-1,TRBJ1-2,CASSVGQGSGYTF,TGTGCCAGCAGTGTGGGACAGGGGTCTGGCTACACCTTC
-,TRBD1,TRBV5-4,TRBJ1-6,CASSLGGRGDNSPLHF,TGTGCCAGCAGCTTGGGTGGCAGGGGGGATAATTCACCCCTCCACTTT
once,TRBD1,TRBV15,TRBJ1-1,CATSRDTTGAAYTEAFF,TGTGCCACCAGCAGAGATACGACAGGGGCCGCCTACACTGAAGCTTTCTTT
-,-,TRBV19,TRBJ1-5,CASRLRTGINQPQHF,TGTGCCAGTAGACTCCGGACGGGCATCAATCAGCCCCAGCATTTT
-,TRBD1,TRBV5-6,TRBJ2-2,CASSYGTGGSTGELFF,TGTGCCAGCAGCTACGGGACAGGGGGCTCCACCGGGGAGCTGTTTTTT
-,TRBD1,TRBV28,TRBJ2-7,CASSSTGERNEQYF,TGTGCCAGCAGTTCAACAGGGGAAAGGAACGAGCAGTACTTC
-,-,TRBV10-3,TRBJ1-3,CAISDSSGNTIYF,TGTGCCATCAGTGACAGCTCTGGAAACACCATATATTTT
-,-,TRBV5-5,TRBJ1-5,CASSSVGSGNQPQHF,TGTGCCAGCAGCTCCGTGGGAAGTGGCAATCAGCCCCAGCATTTT
-,-,TRBV15,TRBJ1-5,CATTPRANQPQHF,TGTGCCACCACCCCCAGGGCCAATCAGCCCCAGCATTTT
-,-,TRBV27,TRBJ2-3,CASSKPPGDTQYF,TGTGCCAGCAGCAAACCACCGGGAGATACGCAGTATTTT
-,TRBD1,TRBV27,TRBJ1-6,CASSPGTVSSYNSPLHF,TGTGCCAGCAGTCCCGGGACAGTTAGCTCCTATAATTCACCCCTCCACTTT
-,-,TRBV5-6,TRBJ1-2,CASSPPEIRYGYTF,TGTGCCAGCAGCCCTCCCGAGATCCGCTATGGCTACACCTTC
few,TRBD2,TRBV10-3,TRBJ2-3,CAISERAGGFKADTQYF,TGTGCCATCAGTGAGCGAGCGGGAGGCTTCAAGGCAGATACGCAGTATTTT
few,-,TRBV30,TRBJ2-1,CAWSTGTPYNEQFF,TGTGCCTGGAGCACCGGGACTCCCTACAATGAGCAGTTCTTC
-,TRBD1,TRBV13,TRBJ2-7,CASSLRDRGYEQYF,TGTGCCAGCAGCTTGAGGGACAGGGGTTACGAGCAGTACTTC
few,-,TRBV6-1,TRBJ2-7,CASSAGWGLYEQYF,TGTGCCAGCAGCGCAGGGTGGGGCCTCTACGAGCAGTACTTC
-,TRBD2,TRBV5-4,TRBJ2-5,CASSAATSGAQETQYF,TGTGCCAGCAGCGCGGCGACTAGCGGGGCACAAGAGACCCAGTACTTC
-,TRBD1,TRBV5-1,TRBJ2-5,CASSLGQGARETQYF,TGCGCCAGCAGCTTGGGACAGGGGGCGCGGGAGACCCAGTACTTC
-,TRBD2,TRBV6-5,TRBJ2-2,CASRKTSGNTGELFF,TGTGCCAGCAGAAAGACTAGCGGGAACACCGGGGAGCTGTTTTTT
-,-,TRBV5-1,TRBJ2-3,CASSSGVGGDTQYF,TGCGCCAGCAGCTCAGGGGTCGGTGGAGATACGCAGTATTTT
once,TRBD1,TRBV2,TRBJ2-5,CASSELTGGRETQYF,TGTGCCAGCAGTGAACTGACAGGGGGCCGGGAGACCCAGTACTTC
few,-,TRBV6-6,TRBJ1-2,CASSYLDLPGYGYTF,TGTGCCAGCAGTTACCTCGACCTCCCCGGGTATGGCTACACCTTC
-,TRBD2,TRBV27,TRBJ2-3,CASSLSLGLAGVTDTQYF,TGTGCCAGCAGTTTATCGCTGGGACTAGCGGGGGTCACAGATACGCAGTATTTT
once,-,TRBV13,TRBJ1-1,CASSLRWGKNTEAFF,TGTGCCAGCAGCTTAAGGTGGGGGAAGAACACTGAAGCTTTCTTT
-,TRBD1,TRBV2,TRBJ1-1,CASRVQGANTEAFF,TGTGCCAGCAGAGTACAGGGGGCGAACACTGAAGCTTTCTTT
-,-,TRBV19,TRBJ2-6,CASSIGIPNVLTF,TGTGCCAGTAGTATAGGGATCCCCAACGTCCTGACTTTC
-,TRBD1,TRBV2,TRBJ1-1,CASRGDSSHTEAFF,TGTGCCAGCAGGGGGGACAGCTCCCATACTGAAGCTTTCTTT
once,TRBD1,TRBV18,TRBJ2-7,CASSPGQGSYEQYF,TGTGCCAGCTCACCCGGACAGGGCTCCTACGAGCAGTACTTC
once,TRBD2,TRBV5-1,TRBJ2-3,CASSGGAGGVTDTQYF,TGCGCCAGCAGCGGGGGCGCGGGAGGGGTCACAGATACGCAGTATTTT